This T cell receptor beta chain derives from a study of T-cell reconstitution after alpha-beta-depleted transplantation in children. V lost 0 bases and J lost 4; bases outside the gene matches: 6. This CDR3 comprises 15 residues. Germline CDR1 DFQATT, CDR2 SNEGSKA (reference sequence). Unique molecular identifiers were used in preparing the TCRbeta library. TCRdb reprocessed the PCR reads with MiXCR, giving one entry per CDR3 protein. The profile shows about 580,000 distinct CDR3 sequences, 23% of them singletons. The sample here was PBMCs, mostly from graft donor cells, taken 360 days after TCRalphabeta/CD19-depleted stem cell transplant. The clonotype was recovered from a boy younger than two who had a stem cell transplant for acute myeloid leukemia, so the T cells may come from the graft donor. The chain uses TRBV20-1 and TRBJ2-1; TRBD1 aligns across 7 bases. Here the CDR3 DNA reads TGCAGTGCTAGAGAGAGAGGGGGCAGGTACAATGAGCAGTTCTTC. Protein: CSARERGGRYNEQFF.